This entry concerns a single T cell receptor beta chain. The antigen is not known. The Oncomine TCR Beta short-read assay was what sequenced the DNA obtained from cultured CD4+ T cells. TCRdb redid the calling of the PCR reads with MiXCR, one entry per CDR3 protein. The data contain roughly 20,000 distinct CDR3 sequences, roughly 47% of them seen just once; the ten biggest clones take up 7% to 8.5%. The sample originates from a study of vaccination and CD4 T cells after COVID-19. Study as a whole: Overlapping spike peptides served as the stimulus for the cells. These peptides came from SARS-CoV-2 and from the common cold coronaviruses HCoV-NL63, HCoV-OC43 and HCoV-229E.

Treatment described: roughly nine-day PBMC culture with coronavirus spike peptide pools or control peptides (ViraFEST assay). The receptor was isolated from a human donor who had recovered from COVID-19. The specimen was CD4+ T cells from blood, cultured in vitro.

DNA for the CDR3: TGTGCCAGCAGTTTATTTTGGGGGGTTCAAGAGACCCAGTACTTC. This gives the protein CASSLFWGVQETQYF. The chain combines TRBV27 with TRBJ2-5, with D possibly being TRBD2 (6 bases). CDR3 length: 15 residues. The V gene's germline CDR1 is MNHEY and CDR2 SMNVEV (reference sequence). Trimming left V 1 base short and J 2 bases short, with 11 bases between.